In its sample, the clone carrying this T cell receptor beta chain was seen many times. Its cognate antigen is unknown. RNA was extracted from bulk tissue without any cell sorting. A modified ARM-PCR protocol with three rounds of nested PCR amplified TCRbeta. TCRdb independently ran MiXCR on the multiplex PCR reads; one entry per CDR3 protein. Of 65,000 to 95,000 distinct CDR3 sequences in the sample, around 70% are singletons; the top ten hold roughly 12%. Germline assignment: CDR1 MDHEN and CDR2 SYDVKM. This CDR3 comprises 16 residues. Trimming removed 6 bases from V and 0 bases from J; junction bases left unmatched: 6. The data belong to a study of tumor and adjacent non-tumor tissue in lung cancer. Study information: Some 3.9 million productive TCRbeta reads were obtained per sample on average. The study, taken as a whole, reports: Patients with more diverse tumor TCRs had worse survival.

The origin of this receptor is a woman between 65 and 79 years old with non-small cell lung cancer. The sample consisted of lung tumor tissue. The V call is TRBV28, the J call TRBJ2-3, with 10 bases fitting TRBD2. The CDR3 nucleotides read TGTGCCAGCAGGTTAGGACTAGCGGACAGCACAGATACGCAGTATTTT. Translated, it gives CASRLGLADSTDTQYF.